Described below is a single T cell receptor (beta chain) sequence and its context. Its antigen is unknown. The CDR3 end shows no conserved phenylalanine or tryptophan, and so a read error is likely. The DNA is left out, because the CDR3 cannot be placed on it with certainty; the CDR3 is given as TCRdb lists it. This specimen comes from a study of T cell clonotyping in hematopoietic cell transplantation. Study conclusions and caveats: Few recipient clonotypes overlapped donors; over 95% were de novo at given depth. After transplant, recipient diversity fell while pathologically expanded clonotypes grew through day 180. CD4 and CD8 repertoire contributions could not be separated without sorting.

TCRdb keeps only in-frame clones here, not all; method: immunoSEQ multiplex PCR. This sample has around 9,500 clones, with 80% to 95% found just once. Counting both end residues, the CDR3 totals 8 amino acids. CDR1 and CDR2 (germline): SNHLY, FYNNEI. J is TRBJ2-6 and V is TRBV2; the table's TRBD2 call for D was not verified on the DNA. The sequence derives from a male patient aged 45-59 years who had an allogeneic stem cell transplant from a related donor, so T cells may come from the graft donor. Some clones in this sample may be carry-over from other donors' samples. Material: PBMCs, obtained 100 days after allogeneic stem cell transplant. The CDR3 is CASIPTSG.